These 3 T cell receptor beta chains originate from one sample sequenced in a study of T cell responses to AZD1222 COVID-19 vaccine. Repertoires were generated with immunoSEQ multiplex PCR, while TCRdb's copy carries only in-frame clones and drops some. The table records 70,000 to 75,000 clones, 80% of them present only once. Sample: peripheral blood, taken 28 days after the second AZD1222 dose. These receptors were obtained from an adult who received the AZD1222 COVID-19 vaccine.

The rearrangement links TRBV7-2 to TRBJ2-1; possible D gene TRBD2, 5 bases. CDR3 length: 18 residues. From germline, CDR1 is SGHTA and CDR2 FQGNSA. The V end lost 4 bases, the J end lost 0 bases, and 19 bases lay between the germline ends. The CDR3 loop is CASSSQSLGMGSYNEQFF. The CDR3 DNA follows: TGTGCCAGCAGCTCCCAATCACTAGGGATGGGCTCCTACAATGAGCAGTTCTTC.

The CDR3 here is CAVRGTGDVNTEAFF. The CDR3 DNA is TGTGCCGTGAGGGGAACAGGGGATGTGAACACTGAAGCTTTCTTT. The chain combines TRBV10-3 with TRBJ1-1, with 7 bases aligning to TRBD1. The CDR3 runs to 15 residues. Germline CDR1 reads ENHRY; CDR2 reads SYGVKD. The V gene end was trimmed by 11 bases and the J gene end by 0 bases; junction bases not matched to a gene: 12.

J is TRBJ2-7 and V is TRBV6-6; TRBD1 aligns across 9 bases. CDR3 length equals 14 residues. The germline V gene has CDR1 MNHNY and CDR2 SVGAGI (reference sequence). The V segment lost 5 bases and the J segment 2 bases; nucleotides outside the gene matches: 4. This CDR3 reads CASSQGTGPYEQYF. CDR3 DNA sequence: TGTGCCAGCAGTCAGGGGACAGGGCCCTACGAGCAGTACTTC.